These T cell receptor beta chains were read from a single sample in a study of cytomegalovirus exposure and HLA in healthy donors. Method: immunoSEQ multiplex PCR; TCRdb's copy keeps in-frame clones and lacks some. The sample lists approximately 80,000 clones, roughly 78% occurring once. The sequenced sample consisted of PBMCs. The receptors were gathered from a male donor in good health and CMV-seropositive. CDR3s include the opening cysteine and the closing phenylalanine or tryptophan.

v_gene	len	j_gene	CDR3aa
TRBV7-6	18	TRBJ2-7	CASSSMSPDTGGTYEQYF
TRBV4-1	16	TRBJ2-3	CASSPQLRVRADTQYF
TRBV6-5	16	TRBJ2-3	CASSYSGTSGRHTQYF
TRBV4-1	14	TRBJ2-7	CASSQDPISYEQYF
TRBV27	16	TRBJ2-2	CASSLFGQGYTGELFF
TRBV4-1	16	TRBJ1-4	CASRHTTGDRSEKLFF
TRBV29-1	13	TRBJ2-1	CSVEGGAFNEQFF
TRBV14	15	TRBJ2-1	CASSPGQASYNEQFF
TRBV5-4	15	TRBJ2-3	CASSLTSGSTDTQYF
TRBV6-5	15	TRBJ2-7	CASSYSASGIYEQYF
TRBV7-9	15	TRBJ2-5	CASSPPSGSGETQYF
TRBV13	15	NA	CASSNPGLANYEQYF
TRBV6-5	14	TRBJ1-1	CASSSGAERTEAFF
TRBV14	14	TRBJ2-7	CASSQVLTSYEQYF
TRBV7-2	15	TRBJ2-5	CASSSPGQSKETQYF
TRBV7-9	12	TRBJ1-2	CASHRDRYGYTF
TRBV30	12	TRBJ2-5	CAWTFLAGPLNF